This TCR beta chain originates from a study of blood T cells in healthy people across ages. The use of a sample-barcoded 5' primer and a J-beta primer mix characterized a second PCR of about 7 to 12 cycles. TCRdb ran MiXCR on the 5' RACE reads and lists one entry per CDR3 protein. The sample includes some 930,000 distinct CDR3 sequences, almost 30% seen only once; the top ten take roughly 10%. CDR3 length equals 15 residues. Per germline, CDR1 SEHNR and CDR2 FQNEAQ (reference sequence). Germline trimming cut 1 base from V and 3 bases from J; bases unmatched to any gene: 6. This clonotype has only a few counts. This sample also belongs to another study, concerning T cells of mothers and their children. This second report adds: All RNA that had been extracted was used for cDNA synthesis at around 1.4 ug per 15 ul.

Material for sequencing was blood. V usage is TRBV7-9 and J usage is TRBJ2-7; 7 bases are a match to TRBD1. This TCR derives from a woman between 35 and 50 years old in good health. The CDR3 protein is CASSLERQGSYEQYF. Written as DNA, the CDR3 is TGTGCCAGCAGCTTAGAAAGACAGGGTAGCTACGAGCAGTACTTC. Combining the CDR3 with reference TRBV7-9 and TRBJ2-7 gives the whole variable domain DTGVSQNPRHKITKRGQNVTFRCDPISEHNRLYWYRQTLGQGPEFLTYFQNEAQLEKSRLLSDRFSAERPKGSFSTLEIQRTEQGDSAMYLCASSLERQGSYEQYFGPGTRLTVT.